Below, 4 T cell receptor beta chains from the same sample are listed, as sequenced in a study of T cell clonality in common variable immunodeficiency. Repertoires were generated with immunoSEQ multiplex PCR, while TCRdb's copy carries only in-frame clones and drops some. The table lists tens of thousands of clones, no singletons, with around 0.8% in the top ten. The sequencing input was peripheral blood mononuclear cells. The source is a person between 18 and 75 years old in good health.

This clone occurred a few times. The read stops 3 residues short of the end of the CDR3; the missing end is completed from the germline J gene. J is TRBJ2-5 and V is TRBV10-2, with 8 bases fitting TRBD1. The V and J ends lost 8 bases and 0 bases, in that order; junction bases with no gene match: 8. This CDR3 has 15 amino acids. Looked up from germline, CDR1 is WSHSY and CDR2 is SAAADI. CDR3 amino acids: CASRETGGNQETQYF. Partial CDR3 DNA: TGCGCCAGCCGAGAAACAGGGGGGAACCAAGAGACC.

This clone was observed at least ten times. The read ends 3 residues shy of where the CDR3 ends; the end is completed using the germline J gene. This sequence joins TRBV5-4 and TRBJ2-5, with 10 bases identical to TRBD1. The CDR3 runs to 13 residues. J gave up 4 bases and V 4 bases, and 1 base lay outside the gene matches. Germline CDR1 is SGHNT and CDR2 is YYREEE (reference sequence). The part of the CDR3 DNA that was read is TGTGCCAGCAGCGGGGACAGGGGAGAGACC. This gives the protein CASSGDRGET. The whole CDR3 is CASSGDRGETQYF.

This clone appeared many times. The read falls 3 residues short of the CDR3 end, and the missing part is taken from the germline J gene. The chain is built from TRBV6-2 or TRBV6-3 and TRBJ2-2; no definite D call. CDR1 and CDR2 (germline): MNHEY, SVGEGT. CDR3 size: 13 residues. Trimming pared 2 bases from V and 3 bases from J, leaving 4 bases between. The covered CDR3 bases are TGTGCCAGCAGTTACAGGGACACCGGGGAG. Translating it yields CASSYRDTGE. The full-length CDR3 reads as CASSYRDTGELFF.

This clone has ten or more counts. Coverage ceases 3 residues before the CDR3 finishes, and the germline J gene fills in the end. The V and J genes are TRBV5-6 and TRBJ2-7, with TRBD1 matching over 8 bases. Germline CDR1 reads SGHDT; CDR2 reads YYEEEE. V shed 3 bases, J shed 2 bases, and the junction held 7 bases outside the gene matches. This CDR3 comprises 15 residues. The part of the CDR3 DNA that was read is TGTGCCAGCAGCTCGTCAGGGGGCCTAACCTACGAG. Encoded protein: CASSSSGGLTYE. The complete CDR3 reads CASSSSGGLTYEQYF.